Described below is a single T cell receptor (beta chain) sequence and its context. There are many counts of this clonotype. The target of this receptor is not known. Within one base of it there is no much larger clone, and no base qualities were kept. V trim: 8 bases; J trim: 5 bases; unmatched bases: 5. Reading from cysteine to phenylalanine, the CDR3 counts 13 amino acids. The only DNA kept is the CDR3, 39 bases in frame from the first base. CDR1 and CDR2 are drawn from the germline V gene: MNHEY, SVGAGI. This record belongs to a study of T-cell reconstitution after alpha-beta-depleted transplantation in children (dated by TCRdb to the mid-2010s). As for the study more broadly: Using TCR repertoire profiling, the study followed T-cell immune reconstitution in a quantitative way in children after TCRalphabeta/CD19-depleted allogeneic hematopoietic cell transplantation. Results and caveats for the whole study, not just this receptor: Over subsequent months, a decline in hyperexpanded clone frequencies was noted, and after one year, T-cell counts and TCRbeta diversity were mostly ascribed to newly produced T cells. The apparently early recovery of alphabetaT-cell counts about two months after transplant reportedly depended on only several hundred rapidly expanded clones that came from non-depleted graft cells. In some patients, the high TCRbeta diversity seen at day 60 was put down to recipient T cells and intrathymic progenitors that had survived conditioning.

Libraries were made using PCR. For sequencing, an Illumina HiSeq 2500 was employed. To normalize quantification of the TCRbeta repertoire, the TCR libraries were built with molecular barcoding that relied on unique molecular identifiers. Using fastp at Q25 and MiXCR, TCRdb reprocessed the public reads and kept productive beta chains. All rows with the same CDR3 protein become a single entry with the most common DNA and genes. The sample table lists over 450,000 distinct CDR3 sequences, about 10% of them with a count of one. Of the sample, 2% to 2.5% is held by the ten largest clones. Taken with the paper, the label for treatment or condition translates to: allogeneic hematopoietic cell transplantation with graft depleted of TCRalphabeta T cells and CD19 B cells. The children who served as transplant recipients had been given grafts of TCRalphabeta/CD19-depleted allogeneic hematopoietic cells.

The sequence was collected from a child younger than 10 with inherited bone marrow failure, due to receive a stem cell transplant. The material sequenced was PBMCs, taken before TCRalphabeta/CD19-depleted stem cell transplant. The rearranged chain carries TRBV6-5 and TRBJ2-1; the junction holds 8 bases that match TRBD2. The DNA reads TGTGCCAGCCGACTAGCGATCCACAATGAGCAGTTCTTC. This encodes CASRLAIHNEQFF.